This TCR beta chain originates from a study of cytomegalovirus exposure and HLA in healthy donors. Whole-study context: T cells numbering about 180 million yielded 100 million to 120 million unique TCR beta sequences in an earlier analysis.

Germline CDR1 is SNHLY and CDR2 is FYNNEI. Trimming stripped 11 bases from V and 1 base from J, with 14 bases between. The CDR3 extends over 13 amino acids. In the PCR, 60 Vbeta and 13 Jbeta primers were used. Assay used: immunoSEQ multiplex PCR; TCRdb lists only in-frame clones, some missing. The sample carries roughly 200,000 clones, around 82% recorded once. The source material was PBMCs. The chain is built from TRBV2 and TRBJ1-1; possibly TRBD1 for D (6 bases). This clonotype was obtained from a man aged 60-69 years in good health and CMV-seronegative. CDR3 amino acids: CAANAGENTEAFF. DNA for the CDR3: TGTGCCGCAAACGCAGGGGAGAACACTGAAGCTTTCTTT.